This T cell receptor (beta chain) was sequenced in a study of shared clonotypes between healthy human individuals. Study at large: Used for every donor were three CD4 naive, three CD4 memory, two CD8 naive and one CD8 memory plate.

In germline, CDR1 is SGHAT, CDR2 FQNNGV. The CDR3 consists of 14 residues. Trimming took off 3 bases at V and 1 base at J, with 9 bases between the two ends. Profiling relied on immunoSEQ multiplex PCR, and the TCRdb table lists in-frame clones only, not all of them. The sample includes about 2.4 million clones, roughly 92% of them seen just once. Input material: naive CD4+ T cells sorted from blood. Subset given: CD45RA+ positively selected. The sequence was collected from a man aged 18-30 years in good health. The chain links TRBV11-2 to TRBJ2-5, with D possibly TRBD2 on 5 matching bases. CDR3 bases: TGTGCCAGCAGCTTCGACGGACTCCAAGAGACCCAGTACTTC. Its translation is CASSFDGLQETQYF.